Listed below are T cell receptor beta chains from one sample, sequenced in a study of blood T cell repertoires in COVID-19. Data came from immunoSEQ multiplex PCR; TCRdb stores just in-frame clones and leaves some out. The sample has around 23,000 clones, 86% seen once. The sequencing sample was made of peripheral blood. Every receptor here comes from a woman older than 75 with active or convalescent COVID-19. Both conserved end residues are part of each CDR3. The D gene is left open where the match is weak. Not all rows give a size; the values are once, few, many and, for expanded clones, a class.

TRBD1,TRBV19,15,-,TRBJ1-5,CASTIQGADNQPQHF,TGTGCCAGTACGATTCAGGGGGCTGACAATCAGCCCCAGCATTTT
-,TRBV4-3,16,-,TRBJ1-2,CASSQTATAINYGYTF,TGCGCCAGCAGCCAAACCGCGACAGCCATTAACTATGGCTACACCTTC
TRBD2,TRBV10-3,15,-,TRBJ2-3,CAISFGTSGEDTQYF,TGTGCCATCAGTTTCGGGACTAGCGGGGAGGATACGCAGTATTTT
-,TRBV6-5,14,-,TRBJ2-1,CASSLATPYNEQFF,TGTGCCAGCAGTTTAGCTACCCCCTACAATGAGCAGTTCTTC
-,TRBV28,13,-,TRBJ2-2,CASSLRGTGELFF,TGTGCCAGCAGTCTCAGGGGTACCGGGGAGCTGTTTTTT
-,TRBV2,12,-,TRBJ1-5,CASRDTGQPQHF,TGTGCCAGCAGGGATACGGGTCAGCCCCAGCATTTT
TRBD1,TRBV5-1,13,-,TRBJ1-1,CASSSGQEAEAFF,TGCGCCAGCAGCTCAGGACAGGAGGCTGAAGCTTTCTTT
TRBD1,TRBV28,14,-,TRBJ2-7,CASSSNRGPREQYF,TGTGCCAGCAGTTCCAACAGGGGGCCGAGGGAGCAGTACTTC
-,TRBV18,14,-,TRBJ2-1,CASSPSRESNEQFF,TGTGCCAGCTCACCATCACGGGAGTCCAATGAGCAGTTCTTC
-,TRBV4-1,17,-,TRBJ1-5,CASSPRAGALSNQPQHF,TGCGCCAGCAGCCCAAGGGCAGGGGCTCTTAGCAATCAGCCCCAGCATTTT
-,TRBV10-1,13,-,TRBJ1-1,CASSESGFTEAFF,TGCGCCAGCAGTGAGTCCGGGTTTACTGAAGCTTTCTTT
TRBD1,TRBV7-9,14,-,TRBJ2-7,CASSPVGTVSEQYF,TGTGCCAGCAGCCCCGTTGGGACAGTCAGTGAGCAGTACTTC
-,TRBV24-1,12,-,TRBJ1-5,CATQQGNQPQHF,TGTGCCACCCAACAGGGCAATCAGCCCCAGCATTTT
TRBD1,TRBV28,17,-,TRBJ2-4,CASSPTTGGWAKNIQYF,TGTGCCAGCAGTCCCACGACAGGGGGATGGGCCAAAAACATTCAGTACTTC
-,TRBV9,14,once,TRBJ1-2,CASSVAGLNYGYTF,TGTGCCAGCAGCGTGGCGGGGCTTAACTATGGCTACACCTTC
-,TRBV7-2,15,-,TRBJ1-5,CASSLVGGARQPQHF,TGTGCCAGCAGCTTAGTTGGGGGGGCGAGGCAGCCCCAGCATTTT
TRBD1,TRBV2,13,-,TRBJ2-7,CASRGQGAGEQYF,TGTGCCAGCAGGGGACAGGGGGCAGGAGAGCAGTACTTC